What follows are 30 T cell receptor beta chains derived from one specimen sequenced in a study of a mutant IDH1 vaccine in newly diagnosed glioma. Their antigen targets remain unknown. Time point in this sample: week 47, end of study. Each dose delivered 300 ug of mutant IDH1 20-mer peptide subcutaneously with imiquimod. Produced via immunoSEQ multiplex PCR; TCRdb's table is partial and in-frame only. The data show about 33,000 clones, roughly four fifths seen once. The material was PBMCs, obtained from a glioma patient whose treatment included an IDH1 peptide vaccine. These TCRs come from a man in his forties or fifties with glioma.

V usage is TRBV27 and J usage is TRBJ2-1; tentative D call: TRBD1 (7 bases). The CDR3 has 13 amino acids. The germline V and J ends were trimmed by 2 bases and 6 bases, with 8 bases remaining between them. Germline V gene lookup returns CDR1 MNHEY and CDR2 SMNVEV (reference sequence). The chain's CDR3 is CASSLQGGNEQFF. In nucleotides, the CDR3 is TGTGCCAGCAGTTTACAGGGGGGCAATGAGCAGTTCTTC.

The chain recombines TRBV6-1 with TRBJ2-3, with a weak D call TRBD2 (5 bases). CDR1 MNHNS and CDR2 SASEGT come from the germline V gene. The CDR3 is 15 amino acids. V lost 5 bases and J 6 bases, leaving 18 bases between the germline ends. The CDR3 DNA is TGTGCCAGCAGTAACCTTCGAGGAGGCTGGGATACGCAGTATTTT. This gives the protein CASSNLRGGWDTQYF.

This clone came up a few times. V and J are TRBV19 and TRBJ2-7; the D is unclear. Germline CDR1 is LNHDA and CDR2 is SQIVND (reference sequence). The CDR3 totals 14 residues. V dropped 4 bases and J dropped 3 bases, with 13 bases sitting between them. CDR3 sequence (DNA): TGTGCCAGTAGTAAAGGCGGCTTGGTCTACGAGCAGTACTTC. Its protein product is CASSKGGLVYEQYF. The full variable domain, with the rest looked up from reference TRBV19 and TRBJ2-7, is DGGITQSPKYLFRKEGQNVTLSCEQNLNHDAMYWYRQDPGQGLRLIYYSQIVNDFQKGDIAEGYSVSREKKESFPLTVTSAQKNPTAFYLCASSKGGLVYEQYFGPGTRLTVT.

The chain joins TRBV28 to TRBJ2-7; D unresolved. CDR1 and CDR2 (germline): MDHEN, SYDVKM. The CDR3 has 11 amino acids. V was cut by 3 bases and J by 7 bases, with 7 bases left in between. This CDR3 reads CASSLSREQYF. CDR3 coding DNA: TGTGCCAGCAGTTTGTCTCGGGAGCAGTACTTC.

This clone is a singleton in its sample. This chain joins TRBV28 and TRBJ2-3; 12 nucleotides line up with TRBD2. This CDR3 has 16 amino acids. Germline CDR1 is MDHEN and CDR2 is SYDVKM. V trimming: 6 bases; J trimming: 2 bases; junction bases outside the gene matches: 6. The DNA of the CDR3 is TGTGCCAGCAGCCCTCTAGCGGGAGGGCCCACAGATACGCAGTATTTT. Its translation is CASSPLAGGPTDTQYF. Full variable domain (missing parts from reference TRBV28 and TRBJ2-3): DVKVTQSSRYLVKRTGEKVFLECVQDMDHENMFWYRQDPGLGLRLIYFSYDVKMKEKGDIPEGYSVSREKKERFSLILESASTNQTSMYLCASSPLAGGPTDTQYFGPGTRLTVL.

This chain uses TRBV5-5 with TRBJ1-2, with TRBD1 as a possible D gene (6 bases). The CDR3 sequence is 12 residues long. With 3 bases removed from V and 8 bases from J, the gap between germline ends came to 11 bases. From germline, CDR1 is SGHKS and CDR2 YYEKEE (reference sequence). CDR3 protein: CASSSNTGGYTF. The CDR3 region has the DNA TGTGCCAGCAGCTCAAACACAGGGGGCTACACCTTC.

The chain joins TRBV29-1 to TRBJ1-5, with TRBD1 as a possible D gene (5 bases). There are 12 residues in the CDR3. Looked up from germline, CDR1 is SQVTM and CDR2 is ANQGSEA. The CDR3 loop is CSGGDGDQPQHF. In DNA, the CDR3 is TGCAGTGGGGGAGATGGGGATCAGCCCCAGCATTTT.

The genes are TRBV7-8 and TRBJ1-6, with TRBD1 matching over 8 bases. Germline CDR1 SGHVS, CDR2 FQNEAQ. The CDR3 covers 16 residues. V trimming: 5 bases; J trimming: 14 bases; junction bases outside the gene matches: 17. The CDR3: CASSTPQGATFGTLHF. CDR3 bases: TGTGCCAGCAGCACCCCCCAGGGGGCGACCTTTGGGACCCTCCACTTT.

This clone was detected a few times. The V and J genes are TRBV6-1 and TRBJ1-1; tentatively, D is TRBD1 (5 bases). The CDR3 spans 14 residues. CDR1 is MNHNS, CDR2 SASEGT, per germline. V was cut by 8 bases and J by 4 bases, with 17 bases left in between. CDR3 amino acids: CASRERQLGTEAFF. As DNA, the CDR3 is TGTGCCAGCCGAGAACGACAGCTGGGCACTGAAGCTTTCTTT.

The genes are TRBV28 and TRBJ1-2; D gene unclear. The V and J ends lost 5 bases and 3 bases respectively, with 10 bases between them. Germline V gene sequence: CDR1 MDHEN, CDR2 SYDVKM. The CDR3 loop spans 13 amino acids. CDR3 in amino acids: CASSLPPDYGYTF. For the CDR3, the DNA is TGTGCCAGCAGTCTTCCACCGGACTATGGCTACACCTTC.

CDR3 DNA: TGTGCCAGCAGCTTAGCGAAGCAGGGGCTATTTCAAGAGACCCAGTACTTC. Translated: CASSLAKQGLFQETQYF. The J gene is TRBJ2-5, the V gene TRBV7-2, with D perhaps TRBD1 (6 bases). The germline CDR1 and CDR2 sequences are SGHTA and FQGNSA. CDR3 length: 17 amino acids. V shed 0 bases and J shed 2 bases, with 16 bases lying between them.

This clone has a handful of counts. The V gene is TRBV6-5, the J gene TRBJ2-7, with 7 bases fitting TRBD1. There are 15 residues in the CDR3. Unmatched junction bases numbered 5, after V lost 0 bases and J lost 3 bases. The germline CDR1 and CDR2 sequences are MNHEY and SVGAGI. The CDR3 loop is CASSYSTGQIYEQYF. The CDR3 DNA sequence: TGTGCCAGCAGTTACTCGACGGGACAGATCTACGAGCAGTACTTC.

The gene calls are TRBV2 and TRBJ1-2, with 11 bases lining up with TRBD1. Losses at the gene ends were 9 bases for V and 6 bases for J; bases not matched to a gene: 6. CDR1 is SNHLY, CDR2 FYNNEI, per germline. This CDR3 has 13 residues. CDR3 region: CARRGQGVDGYTF. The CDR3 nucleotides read TGTGCCAGAAGGGGACAGGGGGTAGATGGCTACACCTTC. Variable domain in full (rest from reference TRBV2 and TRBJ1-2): EPEVTQTPSHQVTQMGQEVILRCVPISNHLYFYWYRQILGQKVEFLVSFYNNEISEKSEIFDDQFSVERPDGSNFTLKIRSTKLEDSAMYFCARRGQGVDGYTFGSGTRLTVV.

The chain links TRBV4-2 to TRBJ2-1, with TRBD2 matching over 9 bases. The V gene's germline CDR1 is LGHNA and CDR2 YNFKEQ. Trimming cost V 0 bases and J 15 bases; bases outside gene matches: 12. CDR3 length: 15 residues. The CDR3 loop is CASSQDGAGGGVPFF. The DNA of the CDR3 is TGTGCCAGCAGCCAAGATGGAGCGGGAGGTGGAGTTCCGTTCTTC.

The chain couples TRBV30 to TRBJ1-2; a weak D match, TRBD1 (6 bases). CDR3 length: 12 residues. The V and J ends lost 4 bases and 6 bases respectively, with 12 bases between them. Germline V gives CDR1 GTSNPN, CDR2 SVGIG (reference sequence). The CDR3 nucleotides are TGTGCCTGGAAGGGAGGGGGACATGGCTACACCTTC. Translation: CAWKGGGHGYTF. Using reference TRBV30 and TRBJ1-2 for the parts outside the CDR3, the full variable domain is SQTIHQWPATLVQPVGSPLSLECTVEGTSNPNLYWYRQAAGRGLQLLFYSVGIGQISSEVPQNLSASRPQDRQFILSSKKLLLSDSGFYLCAWKGGGHGYTFGSGTRLTVV.

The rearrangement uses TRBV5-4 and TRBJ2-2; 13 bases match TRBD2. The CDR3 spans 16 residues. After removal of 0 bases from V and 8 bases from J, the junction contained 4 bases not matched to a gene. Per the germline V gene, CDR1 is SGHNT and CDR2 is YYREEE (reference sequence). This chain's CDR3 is CASSLEGLAGTGELFF. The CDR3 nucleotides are TGTGCCAGCAGCTTGGAGGGACTAGCGGGAACTGGGGAGCTGTTTTTT.

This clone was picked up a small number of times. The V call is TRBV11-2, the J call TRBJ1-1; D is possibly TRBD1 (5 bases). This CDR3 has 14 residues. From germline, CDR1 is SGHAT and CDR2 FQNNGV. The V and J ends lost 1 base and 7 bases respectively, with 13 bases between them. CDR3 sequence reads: CASSLGVRQIEAFF. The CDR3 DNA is TGTGCCAGCAGCTTAGGGGTGAGACAGATTGAAGCTTTCTTT. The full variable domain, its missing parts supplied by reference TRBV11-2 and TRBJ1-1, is EAGVAQSPRYKIIEKRQSVAFWCNPISGHATLYWYQQILGQGPKLLIQFQNNGVVDDSQLPKDRFSAERLKGVDSTLKIQPAKLEDSAVYLCASSLGVRQIEAFFGQGTRLTVV.

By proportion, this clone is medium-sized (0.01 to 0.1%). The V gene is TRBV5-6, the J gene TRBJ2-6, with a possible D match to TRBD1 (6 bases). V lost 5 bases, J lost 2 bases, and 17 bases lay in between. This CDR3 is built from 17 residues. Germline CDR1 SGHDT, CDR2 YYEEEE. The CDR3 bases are TGTGCCAGCAGTTACGAAACCGGACAGACTGGGGCCAACGTCCTGACTTTC. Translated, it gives CASSYETGQTGANVLTF.

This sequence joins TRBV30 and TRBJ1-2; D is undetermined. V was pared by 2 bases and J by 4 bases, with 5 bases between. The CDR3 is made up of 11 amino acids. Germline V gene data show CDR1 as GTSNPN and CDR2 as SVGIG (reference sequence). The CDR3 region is CAWSTGYGYTF. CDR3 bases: TGTGCCTGGAGTACTGGCTATGGCTACACCTTC.

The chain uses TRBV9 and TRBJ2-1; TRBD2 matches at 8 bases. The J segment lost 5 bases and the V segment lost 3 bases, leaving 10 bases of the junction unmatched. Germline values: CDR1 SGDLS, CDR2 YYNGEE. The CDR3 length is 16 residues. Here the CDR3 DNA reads TGTGCCAGCAGCGACGAGGAAGCGGGAGCCCACAATGAGCAGTTCTTC. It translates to CASSDEEAGAHNEQFF.

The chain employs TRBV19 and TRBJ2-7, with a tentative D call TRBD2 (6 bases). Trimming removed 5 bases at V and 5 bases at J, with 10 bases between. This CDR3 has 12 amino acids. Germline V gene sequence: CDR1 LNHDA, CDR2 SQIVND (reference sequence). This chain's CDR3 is CASSSGSHEQYV. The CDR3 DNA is TGTGCCAGTAGTTCCGGGAGCCACGAGCAGTACGTC.

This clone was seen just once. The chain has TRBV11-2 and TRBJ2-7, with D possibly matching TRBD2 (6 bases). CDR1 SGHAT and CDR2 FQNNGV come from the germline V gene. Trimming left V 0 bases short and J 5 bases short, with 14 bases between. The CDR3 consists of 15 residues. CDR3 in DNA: TGTGCCAGCAGCTTAGATTACGGGAGCGGCCACGAGCAGTACGTC. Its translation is CASSLDYGSGHEQYV.

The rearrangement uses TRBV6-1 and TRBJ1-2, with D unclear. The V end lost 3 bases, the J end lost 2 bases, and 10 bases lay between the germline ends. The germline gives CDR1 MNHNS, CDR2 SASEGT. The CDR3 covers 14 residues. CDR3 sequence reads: CASSDRGLNYGYTF. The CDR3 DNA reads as TGTGCCAGCAGTGATCGGGGTTTGAACTATGGCTACACCTTC.

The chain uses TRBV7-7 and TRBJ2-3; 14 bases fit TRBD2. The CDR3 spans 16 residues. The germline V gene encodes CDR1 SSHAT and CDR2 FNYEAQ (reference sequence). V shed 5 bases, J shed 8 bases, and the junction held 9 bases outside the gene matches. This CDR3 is CASSLGLAGADGTQYF. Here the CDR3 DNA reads TGTGCCAGCAGCCTGGGACTAGCGGGAGCCGATGGTACGCAGTATTTT.

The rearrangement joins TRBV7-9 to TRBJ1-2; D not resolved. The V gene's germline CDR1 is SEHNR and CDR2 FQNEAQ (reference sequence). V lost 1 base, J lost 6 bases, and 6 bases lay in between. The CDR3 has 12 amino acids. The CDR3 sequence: CASSLGGDGYTF. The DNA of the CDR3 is TGTGCCAGCAGCTTAGGAGGAGATGGCTACACCTTC. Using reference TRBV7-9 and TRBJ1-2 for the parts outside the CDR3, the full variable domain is DTGVSQNPRHKITKRGQNVTFRCDPISEHNRLYWYRQTLGQGPEFLTYFQNEAQLEKSRLLSDRFSAERPKGSFSTLEIQRTEQGDSAMYLCASSLGGDGYTFGSGTRLTVV.

Here the CDR3 DNA reads TGTGCCAGCAGCTCAAACAGGGTTCCGGCTTTCTTT. Its protein product is CASSSNRVPAFF. The chain recombines TRBV5-6 with TRBJ1-1; weak D call: TRBD1 (6 bases). Germline assignment: CDR1 SGHDT and CDR2 YYEEEE. The CDR3 contains 12 residues. V gave up 3 bases and J gave up 11 bases, with 14 bases separating them.

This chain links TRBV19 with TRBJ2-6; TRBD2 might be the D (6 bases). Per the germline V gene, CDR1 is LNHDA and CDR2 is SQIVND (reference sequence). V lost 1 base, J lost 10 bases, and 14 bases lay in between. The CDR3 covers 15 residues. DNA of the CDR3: TGTGCCAGTAGTATAGTAGGAGGGAAAAGGAACGTCCTGACTTTC. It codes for CASSIVGGKRNVLTF.

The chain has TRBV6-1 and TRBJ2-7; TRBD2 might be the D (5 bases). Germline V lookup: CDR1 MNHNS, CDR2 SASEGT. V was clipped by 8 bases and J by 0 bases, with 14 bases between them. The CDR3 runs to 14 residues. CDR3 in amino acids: CASLSGRGSYEQYF. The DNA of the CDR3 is TGTGCCAGCTTGTCAGGACGGGGCTCCTACGAGCAGTACTTC.

CDR3 residues: CASSSMGLAEDTQYF. CDR3 sequence (DNA): TGTGCCAGCAGTTCCATGGGACTAGCAGAAGATACGCAGTATTTT. The chain links TRBV27 to TRBJ2-3; 9 bases align to TRBD2. Trimming removed 4 bases from V and 5 bases from J; junction bases left unmatched: 7. The CDR3 extends over 15 amino acids. Germline loops: CDR1 MNHEY, CDR2 SMNVEV (reference sequence).

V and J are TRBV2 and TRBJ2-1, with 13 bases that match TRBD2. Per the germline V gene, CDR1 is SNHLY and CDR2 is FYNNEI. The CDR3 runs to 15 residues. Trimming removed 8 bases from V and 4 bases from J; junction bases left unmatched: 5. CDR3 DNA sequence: TGTGCCAGCCGACTAGCGGGAGGTCCATACAATGAGCAGTTCTTC. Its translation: CASRLAGGPYNEQFF. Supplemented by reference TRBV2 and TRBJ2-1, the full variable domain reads EPEVTQTPSHQVTQMGQEVILRCVPISNHLYFYWYRQILGQKVEFLVSFYNNEISEKSEIFDDQFSVERPDGSNFTLKIRSTKLEDSAMYFCASRLAGGPYNEQFFGPGTRLTVL.